This T cell receptor (beta chain) was found in a study of T cell changes during pregnancy in multiple sclerosis. The V gene's germline CDR1 is SGDLS and CDR2 YYNGEE. The CDR3 is made up of 12 amino acids. V was pared by 0 bases and J by 6 bases, with 3 bases between. Method: immunoSEQ multiplex PCR; TCRdb's copy keeps in-frame clones and lacks some. The sample shows around 39,000 clones, 85% to 95% of them seen only once. The chain is built from TRBV9 and TRBJ2-2, with D unclear. The sequences come from CD4+ T cells from peripheral blood mononuclear cells, collected in the third trimester of pregnancy. This sequence originates from a female donor in good health, enrolled as a control in a pregnancy study. The CDR3 is CASSVGPGELFF. The CDR3 DNA sequence: TGTGCCAGCAGCGTAGGGCCCGGGGAGCTGTTTTTT.